Listed here are 6 T cell receptor beta chains from one sample, sequenced in a study of spatial heterogeneity in lung cancer. Noted time point: sample taken at primary tumor resection. TCRdb itself ran the 5' RACE reads through MiXCR, one entry per CDR3 protein. The sample lists under 40,000 distinct CDR3 sequences; more than 4.5% were seen once. This specimen consisted of PBMCs, obtained at surgery. The receptors come from a female donor with early-stage non-small cell lung cancer.

The J gene is TRBJ1-4, the V gene TRBV15; 7 nucleotides match TRBD1. V lost 0 bases to trimming and J lost 4 bases; unmatched junction nucleotides: 2. The CDR3 contains 15 residues. Per the germline V gene, CDR1 is LNHNV and CDR2 is YYDKDF (reference sequence). CDR3 sequence reads: CATSRDRDSNEKLFF. CDR3 coding DNA: TGTGCCACCAGCAGAGATAGGGACAGTAATGAAAAACTGTTTTTT.

This clonotype was seen ten or more times. This chain uses TRBV12-3 or TRBV12-4 with TRBJ1-2, with 8 bases identical to TRBD1. V gave up 3 bases and J gave up 6 bases; unmatched junction bases: 12. CDR3 length: 16 amino acids. CDR3 loop: CASSLGRSATGDGYTF. CDR3 bases: TGTGCCAGCAGTTTGGGGCGGAGCGCGACAGGGGATGGCTACACCTTC.

The chain links TRBV5-1 to TRBJ2-5; D unclear. Trimming cost V 3 bases and J 0 bases, with 6 bases left between them. Looked up from germline, CDR1 is SGHRS and CDR2 is YFSETQ. The CDR3 length is 13 residues. CDR3 coding DNA: TGCGCCAGCAGCTCTGAATACCAAGAGACCCAGTACTTC. It codes for CASSSEYQETQYF.

The sample holds many counts of this clonotype. The V and J genes are TRBV11-2 and TRBJ1-6; 8 bases are shared with TRBD1. J lost 7 bases, V lost 5 bases, and 7 bases had no gene match. This CDR3 is 15 amino acids long. Germline V CDR1 and CDR2: SGHAT, FQNNGV. The CDR3 spells CASSEGTGANSPLHF. The CDR3 DNA reads TGTGCCAGCAGCGAAGGGACAGGCGCCAATTCACCCCTCCACTTT.

This clonotype was seen at least ten times. This rearrangement joins TRBV9 to TRBJ1-1, with D perhaps TRBD1 (5 bases). The ends were cut back, 0 bases at V and 1 base at J, with 10 bases in the middle. CDR3 length equals 15 residues. Germline values: CDR1 SGDLS, CDR2 YYNGEE. The CDR3 spells CASSVAAGRNTEAFF. The CDR3 DNA sequence: TGTGCCAGCAGCGTAGCGGCAGGGCGGAACACTGAAGCTTTCTTT.

Ten or more counts support this clonotype. The chain links TRBV28 to TRBJ1-1, with 9 positions matching TRBD1. CDR1 and CDR2 (germline): MDHEN, SYDVKM. This CDR3 has 14 amino acids. The V segment lost 1 base and the J segment 7 bases; nucleotides outside the gene matches: 4. The CDR3 DNA is TGTGCCAGCAGTTTATTCCGACAGGGGGATGAAGCTTTCTTT. This gives the protein CASSLFRQGDEAFF.